This T cell receptor (beta chain) was captured by sequencing in a study of blood T cell repertoires in COVID-19. Study summary: Acute-phase and convalescent COVID-19 samples originated in the United States, Italy and Spain. Nucleic acid was either cDNA or gDNA, and it came from T cells, B-cell-depleted T cells, or PBMCs.

In the authors' methods: Amplified reference gene primers provided the basis for estimating nucleated cell counts. Generated by immunoSEQ multiplex PCR, the TCRdb table keeps only in-frame clones and is missing some. V, J and clone size were drawn from that table, and D and trimming were deduced from the DNA. The data contain around 190,000 clones, 80% to 90% of them singletons. Germline lookup yields CDR1 LGHDT and CDR2 YNNKEL (reference sequence). Trimming cost V 7 bases and J 6 bases, with 19 bases left between them. This CDR3 has 14 amino acids. This clone has just a few counts. Sequenced input: peripheral blood. This sequence joins TRBV3-1 (or the pseudogene TRBV3-2) and TRBJ2-7, with TRBD1 as a possible D gene (6 bases). This receptor was taken from a man in his fifties or sixties with active or convalescent COVID-19. The CDR3 region is CASTSGQGISEQYF. CDR3 sequence (DNA): TGTGCCAGCACCTCCGGGCAGGGGATCTCCGAGCAGTACTTC.